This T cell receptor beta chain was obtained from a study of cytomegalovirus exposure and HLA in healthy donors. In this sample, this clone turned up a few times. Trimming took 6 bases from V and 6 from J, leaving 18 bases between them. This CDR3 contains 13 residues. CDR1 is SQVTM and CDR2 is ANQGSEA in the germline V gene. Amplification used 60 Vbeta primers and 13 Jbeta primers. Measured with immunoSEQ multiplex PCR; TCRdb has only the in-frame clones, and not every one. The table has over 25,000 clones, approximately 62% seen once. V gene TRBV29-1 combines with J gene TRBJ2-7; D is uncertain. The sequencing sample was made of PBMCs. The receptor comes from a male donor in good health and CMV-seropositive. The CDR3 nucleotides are TGCAGCGTCCGAACCCCTGAGTCCCTCGAGCAGTACTTC. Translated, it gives CSVRTPESLEQYF.